Below are 11 T cell receptor beta chains sequenced from a single sample in a study of OX40 agonist ivuxolimab in advanced cancers. The table came from immunoSEQ multiplex PCR; TCRdb's copy has only in-frame clones and leaves some out. The sample has about 82,000 clones; roughly nine tenths are singletons. This sample comprised CD4+ or CD8+ T cells sorted from blood, obtained in a trial of the OX40 agonist ivuxolimab. The receptors were sampled from an adult with an advanced solid tumor such as melanoma, head and neck, liver or kidney cancer.

This chain connects TRBV6-6 to TRBJ2-1, with TRBD1 matching 8 bases. In germline, CDR1 is MNHNY, CDR2 SVGAGI (reference sequence). J lost 14 bases, V lost 1 base, and 10 bases had no gene match. The CDR3 spans 14 residues. CDR3 sequence reads: CASSYFRDRLEKFF. Written as DNA, the CDR3 is TGTGCCAGCAGTTACTTCCGGGACAGGTTGGAGAAGTTCTTC.

This clone was recorded once. V is TRBV15 and J is TRBJ2-7, with 7 bases fitting TRBD2. Germline CDR1 LNHNV, CDR2 YYDKDF (reference sequence). There are 14 residues in the CDR3. V lost 0 bases to trimming and J lost 1 base; unmatched junction nucleotides: 0. CDR3 nucleotide sequence: TGTGCCACCAGCAGAGAGGGGGGGTCCTACGAGCAGTACTTC. Translated: CATSREGGSYEQYF.

The chain is built from TRBV30 and TRBJ1-2, with D possibly being TRBD1 (5 bases). The CDR3 is 11 amino acids. The V gene's germline CDR1 is GTSNPN and CDR2 SVGIG (reference sequence). The V and J ends lost 0 bases and 8 bases respectively, with 7 bases between them. The CDR3: CAWSVGAGYTF. DNA for the CDR3: TGTGCCTGGAGTGTAGGGGCCGGCTACACCTTC.

This sequence joins TRBV29-1 and TRBJ1-5; perhaps TRBD1 as D (6 bases). The V and J ends lost 5 bases and 7 bases respectively, with 15 bases between them. Germline V lookup: CDR1 SQVTM, CDR2 ANQGSEA. CDR3 length: 13 residues. The CDR3 nucleotides read TGCAGCGTTTCGGGGGCGGGGGGACAGCCCCAGCATTTT. As protein: CSVSGAGGQPQHF.

The CDR3 nucleotides read TGTGCCAGCTCCTCAGGGGCTAATGAAAAACTGTTTTTT. It translates to CASSSGANEKLFF. The chain employs TRBV2 and TRBJ1-4, with D possibly being TRBD1 (6 bases). Germline V CDR1 and CDR2: SNHLY, FYNNEI. With 8 bases removed from V and 3 bases from J, the gap between germline ends came to 10 bases. This CDR3 has 13 amino acids.

This chain joins TRBV19 and TRBJ1-4, with D possibly being TRBD1 (6 bases). This CDR3 has 11 residues. Germline values: CDR1 LNHDA, CDR2 SQIVND (reference sequence). V shed 6 bases and J shed 10 bases, with 9 bases lying between them. CDR3 in amino acids: CASRDRGKLFF. The CDR3 nucleotides read TGTGCCAGTAGGGACAGAGGAAAACTGTTTTTT. The full variable domain, in which reference TRBV19 and TRBJ1-4 provide the parts outside the CDR3, is DGGITQSPKYLFRKEGQNVTLSCEQNLNHDAMYWYRQDPGQGLRLIYYSQIVNDFQKGDIAEGYSVSREKKESFPLTVTSAQKNPTAFYLCASRDRGKLFFGSGTQLSVL.

J is TRBJ1-1 and V is TRBV6-5, with 8 positions matching TRBD1. The CDR3 runs 14 residues. Germline V gene lookup returns CDR1 MNHEY and CDR2 SVGAGI. J was trimmed by 0 bases and V by 5 bases; bases with no gene match: 2. CDR3 coding DNA: TGTGCCAGCAGTCTGGACAGGGTGAACACTGAAGCTTTCTTT. It specifies CASSLDRVNTEAFF.

The CDR3 loop reads CASSALQLRDSPLHF. CDR3 nucleotides: TGTGCCAGCAGTGCCTTACAGTTGAGGGATTCACCCCTCCACTTT. The chain recombines TRBV25-1 with TRBJ1-6, with D hard to call. Between the trimmed V and J ends, which lost 4 bases and 8 bases, there was a span of 15 bases. CDR3 length: 15 amino acids. Germline CDR1 is MGHDK and CDR2 is SYGVNS.

The V gene is TRBV5-4, the J gene TRBJ2-5, with 7 positions matching TRBD1. The CDR3 extends over 13 amino acids. Germline V gene lookup returns CDR1 SGHNT and CDR2 YYREEE (reference sequence). V was pared by 3 bases and J by 5 bases, with 4 bases of the junction left unmatched. CDR3 DNA sequence: TGTGCCAGCAGCTCACCGACAGGGGAGACCCAGTACTTC. It encodes CASSSPTGETQYF.

The table lists this clone with a count of one. The rearrangement links TRBV5-1 to TRBJ2-7; the D is unclear. CDR1 and CDR2 from the germline V gene are SGHRS and YFSETQ. This CDR3 comprises 12 residues. The V end was cut by 4 bases, the J end by 3 bases, with 8 bases between. The CDR3 DNA reads as TGCGCCAGCAGCCTTCCTAGCTACGAGCAGTACTTC. Its protein product is CASSLPSYEQYF. Variable domain in full (rest from reference TRBV5-1 and TRBJ2-7): KAGVTQTPRYLIKTRGQQVTLSCSPISGHRSVSWYQQTPGQGLQFLFEYFSETQRNKGNFPGRFSGRQFSNSRSEMNVSTLELGDSALYLCASSLPSYEQYFGPGTRLTVT.

This chain links TRBV10-3 with TRBJ1-2; the D is unclear. The CDR3 has 13 amino acids. The V gene lost 4 bases and the J gene lost 6 bases, with 12 bases spanning the gap. The germline CDR1 and CDR2 sequences are ENHRY and SYGVKD. In nucleotides, the CDR3 is TGTGCCATCAGTGCCGGAGCGAACAATGGCTACACCTTC. This gives the protein CAISAGANNGYTF.